The next 20 T cell receptor beta chains were all read from a single sample in a study of T cell repertoires in cytomegalovirus infection. Using its own MiXCR run on the reads, TCRdb lists one record per CDR3 protein. The sample lists 340,000 or so distinct CDR3 sequences; just under 25% were seen once. Their recognized antigens are unknown. The source material was cultured PBMCs, sampled from culture after CMV antigen stimulation. The receptors originated from a human donor in good health (CMV status not recorded). Some clones in this sample may be carry-over from other donors' samples.

The V gene is TRBV2, the J gene TRBJ2-7; possibly TRBD2 for D (6 bases). Germline V lookup: CDR1 SNHLY, CDR2 FYNNEI. The V end lost 6 bases, the J end lost 5 bases, and 17 bases lay between the germline ends. CDR3 length: 14 residues. The CDR3 nucleotides are TGTGCCAGCAGCTGGAGGGCCAACCAAAACGAGCAGTACTTC. This translates into CASSWRANQNEQYF.

The chain couples TRBV6-5 to TRBJ1-3; D gene uncertain. CDR3 length: 15 residues. Germline CDR1 MNHEY, CDR2 SVGAGI. Trimming removed 2 bases at V and 0 bases at J, with 8 bases between. CDR3 in DNA: TGTGCCAGCAGTTACCAGGCCCACTCTGGAAACACCATATATTTT. It yields the protein CASSYQAHSGNTIYF.

This clonotype was seen a handful of times. The chain is built from TRBV5-4 and TRBJ2-3; 12 nucleotides match TRBD2. The length of the CDR3 is 16 residues. Germline CDR1 reads SGHNT; CDR2 reads YYREEE (reference sequence). With V trimmed by 4 bases and J by 5 bases, 8 bases remained unmatched. Here the CDR3 reads CASSLTSGRSVDTQYF. CDR3 coding DNA: TGTGCCAGCAGCCTCACTAGCGGGAGGTCGGTAGATACGCAGTATTTT.

V usage is TRBV6-2 or TRBV6-3 and J usage is TRBJ2-7; TRBD2 agrees at 10 bases. The CDR3 runs to 14 residues. CDR1 is MNHEY and CDR2 is SVGEGT in the germline V gene. Unmatched junction bases numbered 6, after V lost 6 bases and J lost 4 bases. CDR3 loop: CASRPAGGFYEQYF. Here the CDR3 DNA reads TGTGCCAGCAGACCAGCGGGAGGGTTTTACGAGCAGTACTTC.

V is TRBV2 and J is TRBJ2-1, with unresolved D. The V gene lost 6 bases and the J gene lost 3 bases, with 18 bases spanning the gap. Germline CDR1 is SNHLY and CDR2 is FYNNEI. CDR3 length: 16 residues. The CDR3 protein is CASRGIAPAHYNEQFF. The CDR3 nucleotides read TGTGCCAGCAGGGGGATAGCTCCCGCGCACTACAATGAGCAGTTCTTC.

The V gene is TRBV12-3 or TRBV12-4, the J gene TRBJ2-7; 8 nucleotides align to TRBD2. CDR3 size: 13 residues. Trimming cost V 2 bases and J 7 bases; bases outside gene matches: 4. CDR3 amino acids: CASSLTGTREQYF. Here the CDR3 DNA reads TGTGCCAGCAGTTTAACGGGGACTAGGGAGCAGTACTTC.

This rearrangement joins TRBV6-5 to TRBJ2-5, with 13 bases aligning to TRBD2. CDR3 length: 18 amino acids. From germline, CDR1 is MNHEY and CDR2 SVGAGI. V shed 1 base, J shed 1 base, and the junction held 6 bases outside the gene matches. As DNA, the CDR3 is TGTGCCAGCAGTTACTTGCATGGGACTAGCGGGGTCCAAGAGACCCAGTACTTC. Protein product: CASSYLHGTSGVQETQYF.

In its sample, this clonotype was seen a few times. The chain joins TRBV20-1 to TRBJ1-2; maybe TRBD1 (5 bases). This CDR3 is built from 13 residues. V lost 5 bases to trimming and J lost 5 bases, with 15 bases between them. Per germline, CDR1 DFQATT and CDR2 SNEGSKA (reference sequence). The CDR3 loop reads CSAGMTEEYGYTF. CDR3 nucleotide sequence: TGCAGTGCTGGGATGACAGAAGAATATGGCTACACCTTC.

There are many counts of this clonotype. The chain combines TRBV6-2 or TRBV6-3 with TRBJ2-7, with D possibly TRBD1 on 5 matching bases. This CDR3 is built from 13 residues. CDR1 is MNHEY, CDR2 SVGEGT, per germline. Trimming cost V 6 bases and J 2 bases, with 11 bases left between them. The CDR3 spells CASRLDKAYEQYV. In DNA, the CDR3 is TGTGCCAGCAGATTGGACAAAGCCTACGAGCAGTACGTC.

The rearrangement links TRBV11-1 to TRBJ2-3, with 7 bases aligning to TRBD1. Germline loops: CDR1 SGHAT, CDR2 FQDESV (reference sequence). The length of the CDR3 is 15 residues. The V segment lost 3 bases and the J segment 6 bases; nucleotides outside the gene matches: 9. Written as DNA, the CDR3 is TGTGCCAGCAGCTTGCGACAGGGAAGAGGGGATACGCAGTATTTT. Encoded protein: CASSLRQGRGDTQYF.

This CDR3 is CASSSSGGRSYNEQFF. The CDR3 DNA sequence: TGTGCCAGCAGCTCCAGCGGGGGCAGGTCCTACAATGAGCAGTTCTTC. V usage is TRBV11-3 and J usage is TRBJ2-1, with 8 bases aligning to TRBD2. The CDR3 contains 16 residues. The germline gives CDR1 SGHNT, CDR2 YENEEA. V shed 4 bases and J 1 base; nucleotides not matched to a gene: 6.

The rearrangement uses TRBV12-3 or TRBV12-4 and TRBJ1-2; weak D call: TRBD1 (5 bases). This CDR3 is 14 amino acids long. Trimming stripped 6 bases from V and 4 bases from J, with 15 bases between. CDR3 sequence reads: CASSPIQAFYGYTF. CDR3 in DNA: TGTGCCAGCAGCCCAATACAGGCCTTCTATGGCTACACCTTC.

The chain uses TRBV12-3 or TRBV12-4 and TRBJ2-3; TRBD2 matches at 7 bases. The CDR3 spans 15 residues. V gave up 8 bases and J gave up 3 bases; unmatched junction bases: 11. The CDR3 DNA follows: TGTGCCAGCTTAGACGGCGGGAGATATACAGATACGCAGTATTTT. It encodes CASLDGGRYTDTQYF.

V and J are TRBV27 and TRBJ2-1; no clear D. Trimming cost V 6 bases and J 10 bases, with 4 bases left between them. This CDR3 is built from 9 residues. CDR1 is MNHEY, CDR2 SMNVEV, per germline (reference sequence). The CDR3: CASRGEQFF. DNA of the CDR3: TGTGCCAGCAGGGGGGAGCAGTTCTTC.

V usage is TRBV20-1 and J usage is TRBJ2-7; D unresolved. The CDR3 is 13 residues long. Looked up from germline, CDR1 is DFQATT and CDR2 is SNEGSKA (reference sequence). Trimming took off 0 bases at V and 3 bases at J, with 9 bases between the two ends. DNA for the CDR3: TGCAGTGCTAGAGACGAGGTGGGCTACGAGCAGTACTTC. Protein sequence: CSARDEVGYEQYF.

This clonotype appeared a few times. The V call is TRBV27, the J call TRBJ2-7; 13 bases match TRBD2. This CDR3 comprises 14 residues. Germline trimming cut 6 bases from V and 5 bases from J; bases unmatched to any gene: 4. Germline loops: CDR1 MNHEY, CDR2 SMNVEV (reference sequence). CDR3 sequence reads: CASRGLAGWNEQYF. DNA of the CDR3: TGTGCCAGCAGGGGACTAGCGGGATGGAACGAGCAGTACTTC.

This clonotype was recorded many times. This chain joins TRBV7-2 and TRBJ2-7; TRBD1 agrees at 10 bases. V dropped 1 base and J dropped 4; count of bases not matched to a gene: 4. CDR1 is SGHTA, CDR2 FQGNSA, per germline. The CDR3 loop spans 15 amino acids. CDR3 loop: CASSLGQGAGYEQYV. As DNA, the CDR3 is TGTGCCAGCAGCTTAGGACAGGGGGCAGGGTACGAGCAGTACGTC.

In this sample, this clonotype turned up many times. The chain uses TRBV6-1 and TRBJ1-6, with 9 bases fitting TRBD1. The V gene end was trimmed by 5 bases and the J gene end by 6 bases; junction bases not matched to a gene: 2. Germline-derived CDR1 and CDR2 are MNHNS and SASEGT. This CDR3 has 14 residues. This chain's CDR3 is CASSWTGANSPLHF. CDR3 DNA sequence: TGTGCCAGCAGTTGGACAGGGGCTAATTCACCCCTCCACTTT.

The chain carries TRBV5-1 and TRBJ2-7; D is unclear. Germline CDR1 reads SGHRS; CDR2 reads YFSETQ. Trimming stripped 3 bases from V and 4 bases from J, with 2 bases between. CDR3 length equals 10 residues. Here the CDR3 reads CASSSYEQYV. The CDR3 DNA reads TGCGCCAGCAGCTCATACGAGCAGTACGTC.

The chain couples TRBV4-1 to TRBJ2-3, with TRBD1 matching 8 bases. After removal of 3 bases from V and 9 bases from J, the junction contained 23 bases not matched to a gene. Germline V gene sequence: CDR1 MGHRA, CDR2 YSYEKL. The CDR3 length is 19 residues. CDR3 loop: CASSHPTHRTGTGWITQYF. The CDR3 nucleotides are TGCGCCAGCAGCCACCCCACCCATAGAACCGGGACAGGTTGGATCACGCAGTATTTT.